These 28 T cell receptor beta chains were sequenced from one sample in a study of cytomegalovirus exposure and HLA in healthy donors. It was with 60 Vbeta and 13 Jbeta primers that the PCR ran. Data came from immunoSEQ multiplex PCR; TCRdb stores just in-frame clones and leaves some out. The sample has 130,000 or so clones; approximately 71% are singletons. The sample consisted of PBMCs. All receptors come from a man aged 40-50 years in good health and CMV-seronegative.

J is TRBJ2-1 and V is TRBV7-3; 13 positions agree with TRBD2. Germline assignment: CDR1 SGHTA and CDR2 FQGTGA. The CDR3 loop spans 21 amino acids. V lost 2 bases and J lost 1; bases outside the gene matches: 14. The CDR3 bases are TGTGCCAGCAGCTTATACCCCCAAACTAGCGGGGGGGATCTATCCTACAATGAGCAGTTCTTC. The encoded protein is CASSLYPQTSGGDLSYNEQFF. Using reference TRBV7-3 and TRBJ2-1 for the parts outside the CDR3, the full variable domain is GAGVSQTPSNKVTEKGKYVELRCDPISGHTALYWYRQSLGQGPEFLIYFQGTGAADDSGLPNDRFFAVRPEGSVSTLKIQRTERGDSAVYLCASSLYPQTSGGDLSYNEQFFGPGTRLTVL.

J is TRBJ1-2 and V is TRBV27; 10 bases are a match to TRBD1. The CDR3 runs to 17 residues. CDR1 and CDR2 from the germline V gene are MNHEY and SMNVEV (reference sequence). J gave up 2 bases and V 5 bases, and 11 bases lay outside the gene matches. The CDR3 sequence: CASSVRTGGIQNYGYTF. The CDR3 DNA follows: TGTGCCAGCAGTGTCCGGACAGGGGGTATCCAAAACTATGGCTACACCTTC.

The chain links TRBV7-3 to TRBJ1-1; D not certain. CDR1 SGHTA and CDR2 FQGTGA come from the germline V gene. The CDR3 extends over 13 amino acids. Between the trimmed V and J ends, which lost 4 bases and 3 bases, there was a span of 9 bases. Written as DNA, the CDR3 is TGTGCCAGCAGCTCAACGGCGGACACTGAAGCTTTCTTT. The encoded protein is CASSSTADTEAFF. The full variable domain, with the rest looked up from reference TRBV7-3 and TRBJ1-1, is GAGVSQTPSNKVTEKGKYVELRCDPISGHTALYWYRQSLGQGPEFLIYFQGTGAADDSGLPNDRFFAVRPEGSVSTLKIQRTERGDSAVYLCASSSTADTEAFFGQGTRLTVV.

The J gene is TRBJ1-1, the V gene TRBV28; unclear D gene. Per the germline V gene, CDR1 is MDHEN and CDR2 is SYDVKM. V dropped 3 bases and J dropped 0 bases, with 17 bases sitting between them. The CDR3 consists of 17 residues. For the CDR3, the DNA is TGTGCCAGCAGTTTCACCGCTCCATTCGACATGAACACTGAAGCTTTCTTT. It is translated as CASSFTAPFDMNTEAFF.

The CDR3 here is CASSLSGPDTLSYEQYF. CDR3 bases: TGTGCCAGCAGCTTAAGTGGTCCCGACACTCTCTCCTACGAGCAGTACTTC. The J gene is TRBJ2-7, the V gene TRBV7-2; D unclear. The germline CDR1 and CDR2 sequences are SGHTA and FQGNSA. The CDR3 has 17 residues. Trimming removed 2 bases at V and 0 bases at J, with 17 bases between. Filled out from reference TRBV7-2 and TRBJ2-7, the complete variable domain reads GAGVSQSPSNKVTEKGKDVELRCDPISGHTALYWYRQSLGQGLEFLIYFQGNSAPDKSGLPSDRFSAERTGGSVSTLTIQRTQQEDSAVYLCASSLSGPDTLSYEQYFGPGTRLTVT.

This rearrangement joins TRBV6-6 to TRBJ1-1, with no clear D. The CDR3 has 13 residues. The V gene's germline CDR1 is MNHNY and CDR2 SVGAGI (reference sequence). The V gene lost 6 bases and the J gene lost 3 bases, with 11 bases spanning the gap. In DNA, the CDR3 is TGTGCCAGCAGCGAGCGGGTGTACACTGAAGCTTTCTTT. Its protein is CASSERVYTEAFF.

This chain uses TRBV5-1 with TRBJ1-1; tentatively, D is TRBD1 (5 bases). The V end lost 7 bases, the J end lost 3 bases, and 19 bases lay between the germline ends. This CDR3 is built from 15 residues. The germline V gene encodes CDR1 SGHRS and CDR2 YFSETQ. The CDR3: CASETTDPRHTEAFF. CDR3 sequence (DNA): TGCGCCAGCGAAACGACAGATCCCCGCCACACTGAAGCTTTCTTT. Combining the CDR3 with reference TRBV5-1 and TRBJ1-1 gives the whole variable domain KAGVTQTPRYLIKTRGQQVTLSCSPISGHRSVSWYQQTPGQGLQFLFEYFSETQRNKGNFPGRFSGRQFSNSRSEMNVSTLELGDSALYLCASETTDPRHTEAFFGQGTRLTVV.

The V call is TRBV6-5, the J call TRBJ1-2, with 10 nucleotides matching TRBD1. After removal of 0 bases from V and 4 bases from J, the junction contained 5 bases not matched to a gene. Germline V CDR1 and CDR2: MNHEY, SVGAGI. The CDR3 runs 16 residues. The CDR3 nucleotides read TGTGCCAGCAGTTACTCTTGGACAGGGGGTTCCTATGGCTACACCTTC. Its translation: CASSYSWTGGSYGYTF.

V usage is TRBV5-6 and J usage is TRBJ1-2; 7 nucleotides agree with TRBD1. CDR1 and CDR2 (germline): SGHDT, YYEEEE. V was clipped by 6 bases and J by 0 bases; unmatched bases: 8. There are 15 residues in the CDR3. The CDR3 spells CASTGTDLTNYGYTF. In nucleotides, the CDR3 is TGTGCCAGCACCGGGACAGACTTGACTAACTATGGCTACACCTTC.

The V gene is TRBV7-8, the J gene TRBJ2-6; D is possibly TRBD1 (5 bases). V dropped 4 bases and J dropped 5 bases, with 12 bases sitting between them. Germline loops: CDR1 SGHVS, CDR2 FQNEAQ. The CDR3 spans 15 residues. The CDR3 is CASSSTGFWANVLTF. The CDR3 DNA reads TGTGCCAGCAGCTCCACAGGCTTCTGGGCCAACGTCCTGACTTTC.

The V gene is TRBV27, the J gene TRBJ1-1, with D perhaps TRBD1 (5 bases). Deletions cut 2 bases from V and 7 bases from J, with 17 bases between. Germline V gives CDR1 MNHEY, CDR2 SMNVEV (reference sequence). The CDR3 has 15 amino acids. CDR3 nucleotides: TGTGCCAGCAGTTTACGCCGCAGGGATAGAGGTGAAGCTTTCTTT. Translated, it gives CASSLRRRDRGEAFF.

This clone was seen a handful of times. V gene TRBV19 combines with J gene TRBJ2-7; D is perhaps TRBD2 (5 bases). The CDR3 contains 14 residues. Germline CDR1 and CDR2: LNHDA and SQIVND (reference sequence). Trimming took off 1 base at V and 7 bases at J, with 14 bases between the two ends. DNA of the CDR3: TGTGCCAGTAGTATAGTGGCCACCTCGGGGGAGCAGTACTTC. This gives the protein CASSIVATSGEQYF.

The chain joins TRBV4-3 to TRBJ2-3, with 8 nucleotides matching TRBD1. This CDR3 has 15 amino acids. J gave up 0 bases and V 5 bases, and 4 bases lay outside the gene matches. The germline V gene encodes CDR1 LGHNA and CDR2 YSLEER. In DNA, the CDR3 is TGCGCCAGCAGCGGACAGGGTAGGAGCACAGATACGCAGTATTTT. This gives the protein CASSGQGRSTDTQYF.

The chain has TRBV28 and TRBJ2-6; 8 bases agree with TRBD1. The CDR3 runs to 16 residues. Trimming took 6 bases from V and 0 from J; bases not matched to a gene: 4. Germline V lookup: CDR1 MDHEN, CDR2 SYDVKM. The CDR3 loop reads CASRTGDSSGANVLTF. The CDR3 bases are TGTGCCAGCAGGACAGGGGATAGCTCTGGGGCCAACGTCCTGACTTTC.

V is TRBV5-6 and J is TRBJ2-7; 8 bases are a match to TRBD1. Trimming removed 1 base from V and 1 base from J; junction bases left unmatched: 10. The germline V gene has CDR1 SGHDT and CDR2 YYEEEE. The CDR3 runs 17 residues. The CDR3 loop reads CASSLQLGQGVSYEQYF. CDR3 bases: TGTGCCAGCAGCTTGCAGCTAGGACAGGGAGTTTCCTACGAGCAGTACTTC.

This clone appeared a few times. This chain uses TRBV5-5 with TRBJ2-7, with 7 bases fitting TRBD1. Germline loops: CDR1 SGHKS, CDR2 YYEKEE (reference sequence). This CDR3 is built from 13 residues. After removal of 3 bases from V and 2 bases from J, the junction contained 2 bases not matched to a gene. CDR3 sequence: CASSYRGAYEQYF. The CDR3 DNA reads TGTGCCAGCAGCTACAGGGGAGCCTACGAGCAGTACTTC.

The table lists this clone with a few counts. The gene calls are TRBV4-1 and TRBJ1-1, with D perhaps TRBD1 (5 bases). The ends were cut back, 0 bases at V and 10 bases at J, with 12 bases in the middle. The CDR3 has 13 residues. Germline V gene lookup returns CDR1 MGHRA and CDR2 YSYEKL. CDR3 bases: TGCGCCAGCAGCCAAGAAGGGGACTACGGAGCTTTCTTT. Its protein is CASSQEGDYGAFF.

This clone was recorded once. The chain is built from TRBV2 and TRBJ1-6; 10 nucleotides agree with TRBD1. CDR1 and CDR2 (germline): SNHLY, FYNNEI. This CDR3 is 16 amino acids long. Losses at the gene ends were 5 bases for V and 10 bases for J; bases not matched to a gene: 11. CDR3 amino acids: CASSTRQGATGSPLHF. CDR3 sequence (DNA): TGTGCCAGCAGTACGAGACAGGGGGCTACGGGGTCACCCCTCCACTTT.

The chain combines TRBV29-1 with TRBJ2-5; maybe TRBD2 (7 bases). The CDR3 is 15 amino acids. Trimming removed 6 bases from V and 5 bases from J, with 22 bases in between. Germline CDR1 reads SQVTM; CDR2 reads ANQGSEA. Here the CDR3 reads CSVVVGGAVYETQYF. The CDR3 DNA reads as TGCAGCGTGGTAGTGGGGGGGGCCGTTTATGAGACCCAGTACTTC.

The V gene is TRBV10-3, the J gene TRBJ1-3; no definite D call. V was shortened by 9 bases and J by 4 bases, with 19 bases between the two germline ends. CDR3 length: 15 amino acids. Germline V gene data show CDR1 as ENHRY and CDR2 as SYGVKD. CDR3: CAIRERPVLGNTIYF. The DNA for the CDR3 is TGTGCCATTAGAGAACGCCCTGTACTCGGAAACACCATATATTTT.

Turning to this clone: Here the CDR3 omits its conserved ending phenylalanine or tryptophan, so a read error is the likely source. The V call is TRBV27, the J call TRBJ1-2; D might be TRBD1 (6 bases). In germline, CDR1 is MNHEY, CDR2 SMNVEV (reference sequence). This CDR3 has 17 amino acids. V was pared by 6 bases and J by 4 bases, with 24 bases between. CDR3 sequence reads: CASSSIGSGDRGYGYTV. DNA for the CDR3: TGTGCCAGCAGCTCCATTGGGTCAGGGGATCGGGGCTATGGCTACACCGTC.

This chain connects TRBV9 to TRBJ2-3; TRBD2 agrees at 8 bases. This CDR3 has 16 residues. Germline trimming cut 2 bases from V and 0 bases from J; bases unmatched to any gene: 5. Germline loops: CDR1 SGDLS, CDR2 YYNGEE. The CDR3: CASSVLGLESTDTQYF. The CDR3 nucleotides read TGTGCCAGCAGCGTCCTGGGACTAGAAAGCACAGATACGCAGTATTTT.

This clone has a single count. The chain's CDR3 is CASSMVGGSNQPQHF. As DNA, the CDR3 is TGCGCCAGCAGTATGGTCGGGGGTAGCAATCAGCCCCAGCATTTT. The chain carries TRBV10-2 and TRBJ1-5; possibly TRBD1 for D (5 bases). V gave up 5 bases and J gave up 0 bases, with 11 bases separating them. The CDR3 is made up of 15 amino acids. Germline CDR1 and CDR2: WSHSY and SAAADI.

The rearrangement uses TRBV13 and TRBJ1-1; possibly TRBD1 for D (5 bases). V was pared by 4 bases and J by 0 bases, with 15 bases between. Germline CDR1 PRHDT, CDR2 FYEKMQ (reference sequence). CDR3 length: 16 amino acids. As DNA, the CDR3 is TGTGCCAGCAGCTCCGCGGGACCACTAATGAACACTGAAGCTTTCTTT. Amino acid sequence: CASSSAGPLMNTEAFF.

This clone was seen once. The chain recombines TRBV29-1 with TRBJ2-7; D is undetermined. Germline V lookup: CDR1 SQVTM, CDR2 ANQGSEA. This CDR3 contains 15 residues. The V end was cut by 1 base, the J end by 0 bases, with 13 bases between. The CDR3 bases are TGCAGCGTTGAAGTTCGTGAGGTGAGCTCCTACGAGCAGTACTTC. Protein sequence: CSVEVREVSSYEQYF.

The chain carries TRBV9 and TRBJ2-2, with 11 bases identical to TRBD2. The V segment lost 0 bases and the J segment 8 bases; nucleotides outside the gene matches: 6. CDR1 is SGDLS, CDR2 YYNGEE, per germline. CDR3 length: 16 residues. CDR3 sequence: CASSVDPSGGRGELFF. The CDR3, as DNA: TGTGCCAGCAGCGTAGACCCTAGCGGGGGGCGGGGGGAGCTGTTTTTT.

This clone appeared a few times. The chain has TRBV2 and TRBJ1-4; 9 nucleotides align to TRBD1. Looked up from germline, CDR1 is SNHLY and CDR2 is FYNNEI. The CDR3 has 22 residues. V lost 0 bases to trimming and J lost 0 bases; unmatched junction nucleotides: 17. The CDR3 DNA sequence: TGTGCCAGCAGTGAAGCTTGGGACAGGGCTGTGATCGGAAGTTCAACTAATGAAAAACTGTTTTTT. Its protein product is CASSEAWDRAVIGSSTNEKLFF.

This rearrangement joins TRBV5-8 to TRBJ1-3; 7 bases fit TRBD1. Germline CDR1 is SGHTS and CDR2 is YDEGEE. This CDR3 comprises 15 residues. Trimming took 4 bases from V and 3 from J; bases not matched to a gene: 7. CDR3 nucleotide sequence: TGTGCCAGCAGCAGGGGACAGACCTTTGGAAACACCATATATTTT. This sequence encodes CASSRGQTFGNTIYF.